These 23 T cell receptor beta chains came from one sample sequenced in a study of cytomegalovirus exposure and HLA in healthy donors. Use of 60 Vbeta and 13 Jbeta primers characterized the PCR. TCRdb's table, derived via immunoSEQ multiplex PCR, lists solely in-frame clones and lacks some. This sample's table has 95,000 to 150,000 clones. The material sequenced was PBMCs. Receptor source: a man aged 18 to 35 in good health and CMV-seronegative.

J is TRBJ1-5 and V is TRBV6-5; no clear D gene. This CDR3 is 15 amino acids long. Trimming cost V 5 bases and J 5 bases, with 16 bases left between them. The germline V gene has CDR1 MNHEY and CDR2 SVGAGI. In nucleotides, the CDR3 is TGTGCCAGCAGTCCCAAACGAGCAGGTCATCAGCCCCAGCATTTT. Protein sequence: CASSPKRAGHQPQHF.

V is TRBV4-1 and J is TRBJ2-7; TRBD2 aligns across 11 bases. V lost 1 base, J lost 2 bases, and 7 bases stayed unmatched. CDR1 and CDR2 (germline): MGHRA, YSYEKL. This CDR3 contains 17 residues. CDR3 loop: CASSQGVALAGAYEQYF. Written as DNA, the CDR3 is TGCGCCAGCAGCCAAGGAGTGGCACTAGCGGGAGCCTACGAGCAGTACTTC.

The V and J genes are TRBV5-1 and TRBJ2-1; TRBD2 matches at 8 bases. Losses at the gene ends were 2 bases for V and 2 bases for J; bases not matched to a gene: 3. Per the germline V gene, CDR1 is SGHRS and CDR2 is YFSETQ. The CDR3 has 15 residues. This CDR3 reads CASSFGGGPYNEQFF. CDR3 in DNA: TGCGCCAGCAGCTTCGGGGGGGGCCCCTACAATGAGCAGTTCTTC.

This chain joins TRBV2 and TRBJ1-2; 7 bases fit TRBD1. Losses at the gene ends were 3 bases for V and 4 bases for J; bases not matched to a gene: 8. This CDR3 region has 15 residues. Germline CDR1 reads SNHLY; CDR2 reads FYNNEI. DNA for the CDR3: TGTGCCAGCAGTGAGGAGGGGGCTGGGGGCTATGGCTACACCTTC. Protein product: CASSEEGAGGYGYTF.

The CDR3 reads CASSDKRGRGGTEAFF. In nucleotides, the CDR3 is TGTGCCAGTAGCGACAAAAGGGGGCGCGGAGGAACTGAAGCTTTCTTT. V is TRBV19 and J is TRBJ1-1; 7 bases are a match to TRBD1. CDR1 and CDR2 from the germline V gene are LNHDA and SQIVND (reference sequence). With V trimmed by 6 bases and J by 5 bases, 15 bases remained unmatched. This CDR3 spans 16 amino acids.

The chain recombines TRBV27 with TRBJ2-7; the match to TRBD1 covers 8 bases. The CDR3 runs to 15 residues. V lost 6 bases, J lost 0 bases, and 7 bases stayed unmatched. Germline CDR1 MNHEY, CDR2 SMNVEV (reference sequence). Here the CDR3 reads CASSPAGGGSYEQYF. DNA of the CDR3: TGTGCCAGCAGCCCTGCAGGGGGCGGCTCCTACGAGCAGTACTTC.

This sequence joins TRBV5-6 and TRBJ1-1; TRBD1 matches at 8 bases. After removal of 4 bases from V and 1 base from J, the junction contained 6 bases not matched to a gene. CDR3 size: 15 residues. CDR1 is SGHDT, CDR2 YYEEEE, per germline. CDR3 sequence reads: CASSPLGQGNTEAFF. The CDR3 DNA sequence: TGTGCCAGCAGCCCGTTAGGACAGGGGAACACTGAAGCTTTCTTT.

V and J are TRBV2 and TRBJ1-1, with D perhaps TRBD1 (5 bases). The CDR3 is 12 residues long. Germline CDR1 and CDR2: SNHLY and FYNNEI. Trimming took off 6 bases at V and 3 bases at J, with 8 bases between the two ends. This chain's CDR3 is CASSWGYTEAFF. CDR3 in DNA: TGTGCCAGCAGCTGGGGCTACACTGAAGCTTTCTTT.

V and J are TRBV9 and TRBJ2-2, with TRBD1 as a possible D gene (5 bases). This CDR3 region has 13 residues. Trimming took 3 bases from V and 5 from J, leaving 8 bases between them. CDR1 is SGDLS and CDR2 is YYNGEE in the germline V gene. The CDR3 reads CASSDPGTGELFF. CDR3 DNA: TGTGCCAGCAGCGACCCAGGGACCGGGGAGCTGTTTTTT.

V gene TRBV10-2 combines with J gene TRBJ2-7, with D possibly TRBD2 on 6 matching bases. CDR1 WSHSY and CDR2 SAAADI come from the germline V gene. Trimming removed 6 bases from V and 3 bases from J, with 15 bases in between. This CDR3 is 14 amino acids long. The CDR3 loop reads CASSPGGVNYEQYF. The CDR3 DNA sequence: TGCGCCAGCAGCCCCGGAGGGGTTAACTACGAGCAGTACTTC.

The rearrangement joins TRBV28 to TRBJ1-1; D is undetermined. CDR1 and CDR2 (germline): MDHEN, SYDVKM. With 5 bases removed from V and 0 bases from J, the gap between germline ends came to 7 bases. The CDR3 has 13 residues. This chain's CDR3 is CASSPGLNTEAFF. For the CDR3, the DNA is TGTGCCAGCAGTCCCGGTTTGAACACTGAAGCTTTCTTT.

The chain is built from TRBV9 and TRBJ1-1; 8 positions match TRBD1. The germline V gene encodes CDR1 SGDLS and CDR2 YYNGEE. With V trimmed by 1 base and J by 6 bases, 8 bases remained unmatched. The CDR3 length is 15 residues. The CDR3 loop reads CASSVTGQGAAEAFF. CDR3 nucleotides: TGTGCCAGCAGCGTAACCGGGCAGGGGGCGGCTGAAGCTTTCTTT.

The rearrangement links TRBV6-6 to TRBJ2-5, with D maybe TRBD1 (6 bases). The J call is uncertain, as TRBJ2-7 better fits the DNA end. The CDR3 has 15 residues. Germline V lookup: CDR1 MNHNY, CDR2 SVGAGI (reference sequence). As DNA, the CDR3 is TGTGCCAGCAGTTACTCGAAGGCAGGGGCCTACGAGCAGTACTTC. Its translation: CASSYSKAGAYEQYF.

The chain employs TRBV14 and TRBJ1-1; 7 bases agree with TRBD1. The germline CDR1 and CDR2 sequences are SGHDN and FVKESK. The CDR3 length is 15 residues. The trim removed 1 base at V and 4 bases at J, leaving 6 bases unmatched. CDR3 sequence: CASSQAGGKVTEAFF. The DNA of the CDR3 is TGTGCCAGCAGCCAAGCAGGGGGAAAAGTCACTGAAGCTTTCTTT.

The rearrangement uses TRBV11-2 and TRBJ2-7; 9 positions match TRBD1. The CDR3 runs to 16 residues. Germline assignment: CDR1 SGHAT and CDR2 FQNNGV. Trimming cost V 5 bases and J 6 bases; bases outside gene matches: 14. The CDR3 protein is CASSGKPGTGKAEQYF. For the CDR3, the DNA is TGTGCCAGCAGCGGTAAACCCGGGACAGGGAAAGCCGAGCAGTACTTC. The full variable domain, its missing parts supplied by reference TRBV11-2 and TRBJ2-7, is EAGVAQSPRYKIIEKRQSVAFWCNPISGHATLYWYQQILGQGPKLLIQFQNNGVVDDSQLPKDRFSAERLKGVDSTLKIQPAKLEDSAVYLCASSGKPGTGKAEQYFGPGTRLTVT.

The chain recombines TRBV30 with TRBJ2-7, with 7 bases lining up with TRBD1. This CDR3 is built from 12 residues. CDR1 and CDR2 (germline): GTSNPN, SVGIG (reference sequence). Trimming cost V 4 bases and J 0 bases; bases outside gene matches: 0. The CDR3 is CAWNRGSYEQYF. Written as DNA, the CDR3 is TGTGCCTGGAACAGGGGCTCCTACGAGCAGTACTTC.

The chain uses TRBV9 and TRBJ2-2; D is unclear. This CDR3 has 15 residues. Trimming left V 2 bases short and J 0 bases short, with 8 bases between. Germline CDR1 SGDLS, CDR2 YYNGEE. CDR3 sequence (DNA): TGTGCCAGCAGCGTTTGGCCAGCGAACACCGGGGAGCTGTTTTTT. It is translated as CASSVWPANTGELFF.

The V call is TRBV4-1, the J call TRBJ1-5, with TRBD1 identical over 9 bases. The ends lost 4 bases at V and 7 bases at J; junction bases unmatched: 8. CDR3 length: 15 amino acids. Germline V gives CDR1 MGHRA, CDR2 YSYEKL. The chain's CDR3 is CASSLRGDRDQPQHF. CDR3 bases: TGCGCCAGCAGCCTCAGGGGGGACAGGGACCAGCCCCAGCATTTT.

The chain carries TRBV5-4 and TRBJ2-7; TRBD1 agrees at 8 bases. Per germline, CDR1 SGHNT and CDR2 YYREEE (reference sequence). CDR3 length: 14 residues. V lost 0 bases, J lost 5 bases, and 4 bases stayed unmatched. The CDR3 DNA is TGTGCCAGCAGCTTGGAGGCAGGGGGCGACGAGCAGTACTTC. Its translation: CASSLEAGGDEQYF. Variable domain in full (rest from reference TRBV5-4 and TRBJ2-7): ETGVTQSPTHLIKTRGQQVTLRCSSQSGHNTVSWYQQALGQGPQFIFQYYREEENGRGNFPPRFSGLQFPNYSSELNVNALELDDSALYLCASSLEAGGDEQYFGPGTRLTVT.

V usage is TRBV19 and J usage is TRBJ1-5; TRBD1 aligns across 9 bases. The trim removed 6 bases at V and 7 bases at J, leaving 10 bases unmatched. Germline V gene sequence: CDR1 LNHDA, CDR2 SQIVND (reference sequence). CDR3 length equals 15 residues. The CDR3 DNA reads TGTGCCAGTAGAGAAGGACAGGGGTTGAGCCAGCCCCAGCATTTT. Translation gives CASREGQGLSQPQHF.

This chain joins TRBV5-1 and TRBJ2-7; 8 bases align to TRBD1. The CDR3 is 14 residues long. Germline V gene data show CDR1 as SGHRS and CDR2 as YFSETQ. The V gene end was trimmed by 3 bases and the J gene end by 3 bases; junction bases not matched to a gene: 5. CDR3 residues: CASSSGTGFYEQYF. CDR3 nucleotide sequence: TGCGCCAGCAGCTCCGGGACAGGTTTCTACGAGCAGTACTTC.

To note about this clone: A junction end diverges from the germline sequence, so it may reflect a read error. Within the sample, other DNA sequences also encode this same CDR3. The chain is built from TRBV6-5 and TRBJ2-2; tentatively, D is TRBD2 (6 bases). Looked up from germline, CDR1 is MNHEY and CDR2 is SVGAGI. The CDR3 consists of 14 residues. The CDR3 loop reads CASSYLGGTGELFF. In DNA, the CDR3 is TGTGCCAGCAGTTACTTGGGGGGAACCGGGGAGCTGTTTTTC.

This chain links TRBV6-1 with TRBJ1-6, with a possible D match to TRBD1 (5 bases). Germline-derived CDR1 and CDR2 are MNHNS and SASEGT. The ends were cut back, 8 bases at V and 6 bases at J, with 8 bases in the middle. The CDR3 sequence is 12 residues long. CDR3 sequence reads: CASRQLNSPLHF. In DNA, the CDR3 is TGTGCCAGCCGACAGCTTAATTCACCCCTCCACTTT.